These T cell receptor beta chains were read from a single sample in a study of blood T cell repertoires in COVID-19. Some clones are missing from TCRdb's copy, which holds only in-frame ones; the method was immunoSEQ multiplex PCR. The sample records under 100,000 clones, approximately 75% being singletons. The sequenced material came from peripheral blood. These receptors were obtained from a human donor in a cohort sampled during active COVID-19. Each CDR3 is given with its conserved first and last residue. Fields, in order: V gene, D gene, J gene, clone size, CDR3 DNA, CDR3 protein. A D gene is named only where the DNA matches it firmly. Clone size is not always given. Where it is, it says once, few, many or a class for expanded clones.

V: TRBV5-1
D: -
J: TRBJ1-6
size: few
DNA: TGCGCCAGCAGCTTGGCCCGGGATTCACCCCTCCACTTT
CDR3: CASSLARDSPLHF

V: TRBV19
D: TRBD1
J: TRBJ2-6
size: -
DNA: TGTGCCAGTAGTGAGGGGACAGGGGGATCTACTGGGGCCAACGTCCTGACTTTC
CDR3: CASSEGTGGSTGANVLTF

V: TRBV4-1
D: -
J: TRBJ2-3
size: -
DNA: TGCGCCAGCAGCCACGGAGGGAACAGGGGACCCGCTGGTACGCAGTATTTT
CDR3: CASSHGGNRGPAGTQYF

V: TRBV21-1
D: -
J: TRBJ1-1
size: -
DNA: TGTGCCAGCAGCAACCGCCAGGGTGATCCTGAAGCTTTCTTT
CDR3: CASSNRQGDPEAFF

V: TRBV2
D: TRBD1
J: TRBJ1-5
size: -
DNA: TGTGCCAGCAGGGGGACAGGAGGCAATCAGCCCCAGCATTTT
CDR3: CASRGTGGNQPQHF

V: TRBV2
D: -
J: TRBJ1-5
size: once
DNA: TGTGCCAGCAGCCGGGTTGCTAATAGCAATCAGCCCCAGCATTTT
CDR3: CASSRVANSNQPQHF

V: TRBV11-2
D: TRBD2
J: TRBJ2-7
size: -
DNA: TGTGCCAGCAGCTCTCAACTAGCGGACCTGGCCGAGCAGTACTTC
CDR3: CASSSQLADLAEQYF

V: TRBV27
D: -
J: TRBJ1-3
size: -
DNA: TGTGCCAGCAGTTCTAAGTACTCTGGAAACACCATATATTTT
CDR3: CASSSKYSGNTIYF

V: TRBV5-5
D: -
J: TRBJ2-1
size: -
DNA: TGTGCCAGCAGCTTGGGGGGCCGCGGATACAATGAGCAGTTCTTC
CDR3: CASSLGGRGYNEQFF

V: TRBV6-2/TRBV6-3
D: TRBD2
J: TRBJ2-2
size: -
DNA: TGTGCCAGCAGCAAGGGAGGGGTGTACACCGGGGAGCTGTTTTTT
CDR3: CASSKGGVYTGELFF

V: TRBV6-6
D: TRBD2
J: TRBJ2-5
size: -
DNA: TGTGCCAGCAGCTACGATGGGACTAGGGGCCAGTACTTC
CDR3: CASSYDGTRGQYF

V: TRBV28
D: TRBD1
J: TRBJ1-1
size: -
DNA: TGTGCCAGCAGGGAGGCTGGGCAGGGGGCCTCTGAAGCTTTCTTT
CDR3: CASREAGQGASEAFF

V: TRBV5-6
D: -
J: TRBJ2-3
size: -
DNA: TGTGCCAGCAGCGTTAGGGGTCACACAGATACGCAGTATTTT
CDR3: CASSVRGHTDTQYF

V: TRBV15
D: -
J: TRBJ2-1
size: -
DNA: TGTGCCACCAGGGGGGGCTCCTACAATGAGCAGTTCTTC
CDR3: CATRGGSYNEQFF

V: TRBV4-1
D: -
J: TRBJ1-1
size: -
DNA: TGCGCCAGCAGCCAAGGGGAGGGGACCACTGAAGCTTTCTTT
CDR3: CASSQGEGTTEAFF

V: TRBV6-6
D: TRBD1
J: TRBJ1-2
size: -
DNA: TGTGCCAGCATTCCTCAAGGACAGGGCAGGGATGGCTACACCTTC
CDR3: CASIPQGQGRDGYTF

V: TRBV11-3
D: TRBD2
J: TRBJ2-1
size: -
DNA: TGTGCCAGCAGCTCCCGTGGGAGGGATGAGCAGTTCTTC
CDR3: CASSSRGRDEQFF

V: TRBV21-1
D: -
J: TRBJ2-3
size: -
DNA: TGTGCCAGCAGCAACACGGGACAGCTATACACAGATACGCAGTATTTT
CDR3: CASSNTGQLYTDTQYF

V: TRBV18
D: TRBD2
J: TRBJ2-1
size: -
DNA: TGTGCCAGCTCACTAGCAGCGGGGTCCTACAATGAGCAGTTCTTC
CDR3: CASSLAAGSYNEQFF

V: TRBV24-1
D: TRBD1
J: TRBJ2-1
size: few
DNA: TGTGCCACCGCAGCCTCCGGGACAGCAACCTACAATGAGCAGTTCTTC
CDR3: CATAASGTATYNEQFF

V: TRBV4-3
D: -
J: TRBJ1-1
size: once
DNA: TGCGCCAGCAGCCAAGTCCAGGCGAACACTGAAGCTTTCTTT
CDR3: CASSQVQANTEAFF

V: TRBV2
D: -
J: TRBJ1-5
size: -
DNA: TGTGCCAGCAGTGTCGAGGGAAGAAAACAGCCCCAGCATTTT
CDR3: CASSVEGRKQPQHF

V: TRBV2
D: -
J: TRBJ1-6
size: -
DNA: TGTGCCTGCCGACTGAGCTCCTATAATTCACCCCTCCACTTT
CDR3: CACRLSSYNSPLHF

V: TRBV6-6
D: -
J: TRBJ2-2
size: -
DNA: TGTGCCAGCAGAACCCTCGGGGGACGGCAGGCCGGGGAGCTGTTTTTT
CDR3: CASRTLGGRQAGELFF

V: TRBV28
D: TRBD1
J: TRBJ1-2
size: -
DNA: TGTGCCAGCAGCCCTGGGGGACAGAACTATGGCTACACCTTC
CDR3: CASSPGGQNYGYTF

V: TRBV4-3
D: -
J: TRBJ2-1
size: -
DNA: TGCGCCAGCAGCCTTGGCAGAAGCTCCTACAATGAGCAGTTCTTC
CDR3: CASSLGRSSYNEQFF

V: TRBV28
D: TRBD2
J: TRBJ2-5
size: -
DNA: TGTGCCAGCAGTCGAGGACTAGCGGGGGTAGAGACCCAGTACTTC
CDR3: CASSRGLAGVETQYF

V: TRBV18
D: TRBD1
J: TRBJ1-1
size: -
DNA: TGTGCCAGCTCACCACGGGACAGGGGGGCTTTCTTT
CDR3: CASSPRDRGAFF

V: TRBV3-1/TRBV3-2
D: -
J: TRBJ1-4
size: -
DNA: TGTGCCAGCAGCCAAACGGTTAATGAAAAACTGTTTTTT
CDR3: CASSQTVNEKLFF

V: TRBV5-1
D: TRBD1
J: TRBJ2-3
size: -
DNA: TGCGCCAGCAGCTCGGGACAGGGAATAGATACGCAGTATTTT
CDR3: CASSSGQGIDTQYF

V: TRBV5-6
D: TRBD1
J: TRBJ1-1
size: -
DNA: TGTGCCAGCAGCTCCCGGTACAGGGGAGGCACTGAAGCTTTCTTT
CDR3: CASSSRYRGGTEAFF

V: TRBV6-5
D: -
J: TRBJ2-3
size: -
DNA: TGTGCCAGCAGTCTGGGGAGACCTAGCACAGATACGCAGTATTTT
CDR3: CASSLGRPSTDTQYF

V: TRBV7-9
D: -
J: TRBJ2-2
size: -
DNA: TGTGCCAGCAGCTTAGCGCGAGGACAGAAGGGTATGTCCGGGGAGCTGTTTTTT
CDR3: CASSLARGQKGMSGELFF

V: TRBV29-1
D: -
J: TRBJ2-3
size: -
DNA: TGCAGCGTTGAAGATATGGATACGCAGTATTTT
CDR3: CSVEDMDTQYF

V: TRBV29-1
D: -
J: TRBJ1-1
size: -
DNA: TGCAGCGTTGTCCAGATGAACACTGAAGCTTTCTTT
CDR3: CSVVQMNTEAFF

V: TRBV12-5
D: -
J: TRBJ2-5
size: -
DNA: TGTGCTAGTGGTTTCGGGCAAGAGACCCAGTACTTC
CDR3: CASGFGQETQYF

V: TRBV19
D: -
J: TRBJ2-5
size: -
DNA: TGTGCCAGTAGTATGAGGGGGGGGGAGACCCAGTACTTC
CDR3: CASSMRGGETQYF

V: TRBV29-1
D: TRBD2
J: TRBJ2-1
size: -
DNA: TGCAGCGCTGCGGCAGGTAGCGGGGGGGCAGATGAGCAGTTCTTC
CDR3: CSAAAGSGGADEQFF

V: TRBV6-6
D: TRBD2
J: TRBJ2-1
size: -
DNA: TGTGCCAGCAGTACCTCCCGCGGGGGGGCCTTGAATGAGCAGTTCTTC
CDR3: CASSTSRGGALNEQFF

V: TRBV7-4
D: -
J: TRBJ1-4
size: -
DNA: TGTGCCAGCAGCCCCCCCGGGAGGGGGTGGGATGAAAAACTGTTTTTT
CDR3: CASSPPGRGWDEKLFF